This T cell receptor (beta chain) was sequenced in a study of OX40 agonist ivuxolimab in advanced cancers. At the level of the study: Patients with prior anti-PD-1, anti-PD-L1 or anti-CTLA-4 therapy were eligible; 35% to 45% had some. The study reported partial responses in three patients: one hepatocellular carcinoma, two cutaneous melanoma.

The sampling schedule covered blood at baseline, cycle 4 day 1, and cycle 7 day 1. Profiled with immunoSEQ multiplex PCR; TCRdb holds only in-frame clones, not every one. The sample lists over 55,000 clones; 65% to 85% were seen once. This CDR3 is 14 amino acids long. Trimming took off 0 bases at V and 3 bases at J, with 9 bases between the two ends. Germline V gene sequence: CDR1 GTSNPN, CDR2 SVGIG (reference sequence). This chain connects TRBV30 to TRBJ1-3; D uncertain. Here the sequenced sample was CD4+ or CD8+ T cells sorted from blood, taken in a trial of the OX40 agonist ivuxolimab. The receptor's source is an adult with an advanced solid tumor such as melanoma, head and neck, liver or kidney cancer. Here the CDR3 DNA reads TGTGCCTGGAGTGTAACTGGGTTTGGAAACACCATATATTTT. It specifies CAWSVTGFGNTIYF.